This T cell receptor beta chain was profiled in a study of blood T cell repertoires in COVID-19. Study details: The United States, Italy and Spain were the sources of the acute and convalescent COVID-19 samples. Sources were T cells, B-cell-depleted T cells, or PBMCs; the material itself was cDNA or gDNA.

Original methodology: Amplifying reference gene primers gave estimates of nucleated cell counts. The method was immunoSEQ multiplex PCR; TCRdb's version includes in-frame clones alone and lacks a portion of them. For V, J and clone size, that table is used; D and trimming come from the DNA. The repertoire has roughly 170,000 clones, around four fifths of them found once; the top ten carry 7.7%. The sample taken for sequencing was peripheral blood. The TCR was taken from a man aged 40-49 years who had recovered from COVID-19.

The CDR3 DNA is TGTGCCAGCAGTACCCTCCGGGACAGGGCCTACAATGAGCAGTTCTTC. Protein sequence: CASSTLRDRAYNEQFF. This chain uses TRBV27 with TRBJ2-1, with TRBD1 matching 9 bases. Germline-derived CDR1 and CDR2 are MNHEY and SMNVEV (reference sequence). The CDR3 spans 16 residues. With V trimmed by 5 bases and J by 2 bases, 7 bases remained unmatched.